This T cell receptor (beta chain) was recorded in a study of CD8+CD57+ T cells in acquired aplastic anemia. TCR beta VDJ and CDR3 profiling used genomic DNA as template. TCRdb ran MiXCR on the reads and lists one entry per CDR3 protein. The sample has over 200,000 distinct CDR3 sequences, around 63% seen once. Germline CDR1 is SGHRS and CDR2 is YFSETQ. This CDR3 region has 18 residues. V gave up 0 bases and J gave up 1 base; unmatched junction bases: 7. Material: sorted CD4+, CD8+, or CD8+CD57+ T cells (not recorded which) from PBMCs. The sequence was collected from a human donor in good health. This chain links TRBV5-1 with TRBJ1-1; the match to TRBD1 covers 12 bases. The CDR3 here is CASSLAGTGGAGNTEAFF. CDR3 in DNA: TGCGCCAGCAGCTTGGCTGGGACAGGGGGCGCGGGGAACACTGAAGCTTTCTTT.